This TCR beta chain was sequenced for a study of technical replicates of blood from a handful of donors. V dropped 1 base and J dropped 3 bases, with 12 bases sitting between them. This CDR3 has 15 residues. The germline V gene has CDR1 SGHRS and CDR2 YFSETQ. Data came from immunoSEQ multiplex PCR; TCRdb stores just in-frame clones and leaves some out. The sample shows 84,000 or so clones, 90% to 95% of them seen only once. The specimen sequenced was T cells isolated from PBMCs. The chain couples TRBV5-1 to TRBJ2-3; D possibly corresponds to TRBD2 (6 bases). This TCR was sampled from a human donor in good health. The CDR3 sequence is CASSLRDFTTDTQYF. The CDR3 DNA follows: TGCGCCAGCAGCTTGCGGGACTTCACGACAGATACGCAGTATTTT.